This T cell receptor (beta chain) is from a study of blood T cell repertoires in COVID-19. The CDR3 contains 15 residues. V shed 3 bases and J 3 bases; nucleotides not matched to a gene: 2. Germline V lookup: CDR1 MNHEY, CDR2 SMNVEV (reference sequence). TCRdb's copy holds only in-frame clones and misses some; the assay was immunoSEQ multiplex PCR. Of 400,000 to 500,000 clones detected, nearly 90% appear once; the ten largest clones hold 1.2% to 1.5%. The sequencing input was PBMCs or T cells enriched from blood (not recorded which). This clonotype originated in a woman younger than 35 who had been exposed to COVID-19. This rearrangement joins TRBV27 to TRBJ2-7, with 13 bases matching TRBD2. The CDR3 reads CASSLGLAGFYEQYF. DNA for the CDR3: TGTGCCAGCAGTTTGGGACTAGCGGGGTTCTACGAGCAGTACTTC.